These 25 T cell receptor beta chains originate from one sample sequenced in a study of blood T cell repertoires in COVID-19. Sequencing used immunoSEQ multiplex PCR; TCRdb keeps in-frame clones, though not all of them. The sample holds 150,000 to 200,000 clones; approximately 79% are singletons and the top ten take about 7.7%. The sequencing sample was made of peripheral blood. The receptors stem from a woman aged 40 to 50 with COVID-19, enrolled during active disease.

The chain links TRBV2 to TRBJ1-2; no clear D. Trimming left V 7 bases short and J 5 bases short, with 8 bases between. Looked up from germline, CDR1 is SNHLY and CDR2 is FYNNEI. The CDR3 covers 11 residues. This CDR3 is CASKEEYGYTF. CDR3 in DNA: TGTGCCAGCAAAGAGGAATATGGCTACACCTTC.

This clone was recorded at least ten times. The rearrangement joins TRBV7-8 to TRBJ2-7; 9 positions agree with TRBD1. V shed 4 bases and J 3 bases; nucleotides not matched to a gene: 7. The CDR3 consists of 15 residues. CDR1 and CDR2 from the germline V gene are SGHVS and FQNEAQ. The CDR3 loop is CASSSPGQGFYEQYF. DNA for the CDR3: TGTGCCAGCAGCTCGCCGGGACAGGGTTTCTACGAGCAGTACTTC.

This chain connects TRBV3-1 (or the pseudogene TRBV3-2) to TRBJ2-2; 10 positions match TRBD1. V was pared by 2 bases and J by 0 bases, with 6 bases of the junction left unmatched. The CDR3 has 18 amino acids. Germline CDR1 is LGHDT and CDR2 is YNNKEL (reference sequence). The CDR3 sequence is CASSQFPGQGANTGELFF. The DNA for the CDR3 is TGTGCCAGCAGCCAATTTCCTGGACAGGGGGCGAACACCGGGGAGCTGTTTTTT.

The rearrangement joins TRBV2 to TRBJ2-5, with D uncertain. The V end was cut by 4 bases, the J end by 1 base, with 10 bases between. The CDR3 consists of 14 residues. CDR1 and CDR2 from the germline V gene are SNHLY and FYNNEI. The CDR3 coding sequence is TGTGCCAGCAGTGGTGCGGCCGGCCAAGAGACCCAGTACTTC. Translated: CASSGAAGQETQYF. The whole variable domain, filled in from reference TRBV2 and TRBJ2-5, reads EPEVTQTPSHQVTQMGQEVILRCVPISNHLYFYWYRQILGQKVEFLVSFYNNEISEKSEIFDDQFSVERPDGSNFTLKIRSTKLEDSAMYFCASSGAAGQETQYFGPGTRLLVL.

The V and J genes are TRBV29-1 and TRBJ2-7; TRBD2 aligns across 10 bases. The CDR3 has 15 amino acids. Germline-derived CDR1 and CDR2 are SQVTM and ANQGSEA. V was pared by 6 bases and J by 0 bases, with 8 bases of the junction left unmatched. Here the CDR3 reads CSVCLAGDSSYEQYV. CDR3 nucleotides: TGCAGCGTGTGCCTAGCGGGGGACAGCTCCTACGAGCAGTACGTC.

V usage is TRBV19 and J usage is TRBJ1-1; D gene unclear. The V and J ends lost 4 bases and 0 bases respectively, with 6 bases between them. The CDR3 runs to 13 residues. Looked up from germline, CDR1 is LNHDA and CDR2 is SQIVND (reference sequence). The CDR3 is CASSTTVNTEAFF. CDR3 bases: TGTGCCAGTAGTACCACAGTGAACACTGAAGCTTTCTTT.

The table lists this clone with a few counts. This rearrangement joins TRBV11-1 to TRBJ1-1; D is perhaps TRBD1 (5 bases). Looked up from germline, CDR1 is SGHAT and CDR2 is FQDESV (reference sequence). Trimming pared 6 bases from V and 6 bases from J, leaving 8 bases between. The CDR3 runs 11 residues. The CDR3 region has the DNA TGTGCCAGCAGGGGGGGTGCTGAAGCTTTCTTT. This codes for CASRGGAEAFF. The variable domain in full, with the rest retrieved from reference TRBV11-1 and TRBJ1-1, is EAEVAQSPRYKITEKSQAVAFWCDPISGHATLYWYRQILGQGPELLVQFQDESVVDDSQLPKDRFSAERLKGVDSTLKIQPAELGDSAMYLCASRGGAEAFFGQGTRLTVV.

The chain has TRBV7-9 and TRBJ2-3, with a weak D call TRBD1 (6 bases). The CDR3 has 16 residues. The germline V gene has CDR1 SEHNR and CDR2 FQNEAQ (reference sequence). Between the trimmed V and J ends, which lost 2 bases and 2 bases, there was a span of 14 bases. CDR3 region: CASSLHRGGHTDTQYF. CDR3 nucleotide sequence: TGTGCCAGCAGCTTACACCGAGGGGGACACACAGATACGCAGTATTTT.

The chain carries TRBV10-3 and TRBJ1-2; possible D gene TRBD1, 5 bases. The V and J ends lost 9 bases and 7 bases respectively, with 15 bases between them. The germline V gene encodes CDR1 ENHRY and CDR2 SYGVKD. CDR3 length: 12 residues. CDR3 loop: CAIAGPAGGYTF. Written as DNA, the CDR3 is TGTGCCATAGCAGGGCCGGCTGGTGGCTACACCTTC.

CDR3 amino acids: CASSLGSSGNSNEKLFF. The CDR3 coding sequence is TGTGCCAGCAGCTTAGGTTCCTCCGGGAACTCAAATGAAAAACTGTTTTTT. The V call is TRBV13, the J call TRBJ1-4, with unresolved D. This CDR3 region has 17 residues. Germline V gene sequence: CDR1 PRHDT, CDR2 FYEKMQ (reference sequence). V lost 0 bases, J lost 5 bases, and 16 bases lay in between.

For the CDR3, the DNA is TGTGCCAGCAGTGCGCCAGGGGCCCTCTATGGCTACACCTTC. It is translated as CASSAPGALYGYTF. This chain joins TRBV2 and TRBJ1-2; D may be TRBD1 (6 bases). The germline V and J ends were trimmed by 4 bases and 4 bases, with 13 bases remaining between them. Germline assignment: CDR1 SNHLY and CDR2 FYNNEI. The CDR3 sequence is 14 residues long.

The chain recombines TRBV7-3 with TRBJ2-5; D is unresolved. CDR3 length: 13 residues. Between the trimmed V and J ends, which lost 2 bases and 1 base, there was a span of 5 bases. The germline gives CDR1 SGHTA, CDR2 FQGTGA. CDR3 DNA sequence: TGTGCCAGCAGCTTAGGCGGCCAAGAGACCCAGTACTTC. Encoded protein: CASSLGGQETQYF.

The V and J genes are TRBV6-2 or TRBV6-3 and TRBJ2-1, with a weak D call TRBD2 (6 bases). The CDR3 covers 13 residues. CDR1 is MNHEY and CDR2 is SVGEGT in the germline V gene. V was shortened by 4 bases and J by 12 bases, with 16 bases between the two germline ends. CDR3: CASSSGGPLPQFF. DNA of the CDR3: TGTGCCAGCAGTTCTGGAGGGCCGCTTCCGCAGTTCTTC.

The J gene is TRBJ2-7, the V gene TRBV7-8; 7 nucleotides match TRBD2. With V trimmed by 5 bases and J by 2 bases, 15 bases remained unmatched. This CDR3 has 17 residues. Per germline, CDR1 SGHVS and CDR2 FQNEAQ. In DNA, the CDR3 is TGTGCCAGCAGCCTGGACGGGGGGAAACCCTCACCCTACGAGCAGTACGTC. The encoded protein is CASSLDGGKPSPYEQYV.

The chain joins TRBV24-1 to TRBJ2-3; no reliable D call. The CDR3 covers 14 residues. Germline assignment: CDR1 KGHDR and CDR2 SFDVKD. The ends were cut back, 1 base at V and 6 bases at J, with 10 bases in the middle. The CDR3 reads CATSDLTPVDTQYF. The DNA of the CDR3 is TGTGCCACCAGTGATTTAACCCCGGTGGATACGCAGTATTTT.

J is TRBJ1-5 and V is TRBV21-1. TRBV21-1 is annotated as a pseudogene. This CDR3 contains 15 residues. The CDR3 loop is CAALRGLAGNQPQHF. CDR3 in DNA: TGTGCCGCCCTTCGGGGACTCGCGGGGAATCAGCCCCAGCATTTT.

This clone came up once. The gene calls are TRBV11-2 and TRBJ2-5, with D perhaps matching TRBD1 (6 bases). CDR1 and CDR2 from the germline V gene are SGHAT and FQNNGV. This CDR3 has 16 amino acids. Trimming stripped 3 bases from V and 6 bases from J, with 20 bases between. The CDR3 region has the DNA TGTGCCAGCAGCTTGGAGACGACCCAGGGGAGAAAGACCCAGTACTTC. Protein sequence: CASSLETTQGRKTQYF.

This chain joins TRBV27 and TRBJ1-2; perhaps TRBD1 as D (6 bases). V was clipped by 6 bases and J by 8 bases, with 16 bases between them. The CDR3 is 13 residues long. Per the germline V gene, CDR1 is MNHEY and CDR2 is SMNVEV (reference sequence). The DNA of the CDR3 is TGTGCCAGCAGGCCAGGACAGTCCAGAGGCTACACCTTC. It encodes CASRPGQSRGYTF.

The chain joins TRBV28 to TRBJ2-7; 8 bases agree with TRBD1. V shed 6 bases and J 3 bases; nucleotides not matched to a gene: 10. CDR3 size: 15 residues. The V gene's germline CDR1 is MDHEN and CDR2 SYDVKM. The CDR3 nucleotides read TGTGCCAGCAGCAAGACAGGGGTTGGGGACTACGAGCAGTACGTC. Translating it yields CASSKTGVGDYEQYV.

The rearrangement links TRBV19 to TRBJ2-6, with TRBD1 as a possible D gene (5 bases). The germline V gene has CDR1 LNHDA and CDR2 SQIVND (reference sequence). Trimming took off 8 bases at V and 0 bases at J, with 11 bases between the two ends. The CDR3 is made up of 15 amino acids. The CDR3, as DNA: TGTGCCAGTCGCTCCGACAGCTCTGGGGCCAACGTCCTGACTTTC. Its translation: CASRSDSSGANVLTF.

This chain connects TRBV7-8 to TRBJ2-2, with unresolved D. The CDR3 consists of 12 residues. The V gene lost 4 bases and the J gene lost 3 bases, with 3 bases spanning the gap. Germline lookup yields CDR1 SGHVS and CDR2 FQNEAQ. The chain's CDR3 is CASSSYTGELFF. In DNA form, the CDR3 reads TGTGCCAGCAGCTCATACACCGGGGAGCTGTTTTTT.

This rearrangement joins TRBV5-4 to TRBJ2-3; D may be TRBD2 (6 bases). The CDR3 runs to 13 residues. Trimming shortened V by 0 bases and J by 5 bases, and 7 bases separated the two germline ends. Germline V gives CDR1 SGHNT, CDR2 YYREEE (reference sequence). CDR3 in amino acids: CASSLAGGDTQYF. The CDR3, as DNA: TGTGCCAGCAGCTTGGCCGGGGGAGATACGCAGTATTTT.

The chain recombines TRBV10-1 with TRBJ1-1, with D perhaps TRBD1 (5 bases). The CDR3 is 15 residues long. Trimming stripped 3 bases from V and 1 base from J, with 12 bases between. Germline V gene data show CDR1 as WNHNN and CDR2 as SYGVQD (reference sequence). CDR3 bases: TGCGCCAGCAGTGATAGCGGGGGAGCGAACACTGAAGCTTTCTTT. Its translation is CASSDSGGANTEAFF.

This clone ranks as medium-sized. Here the CDR3 DNA reads TGTGCCAGCAGTGAAGAGTTGGGGGGGAGTGGGACTGAAGCTTTCTTT. Protein sequence: CASSEELGGSGTEAFF. The V and J genes are TRBV6-1 and TRBJ1-1, with D possibly being TRBD1 (5 bases). The ends were cut back, 1 base at V and 5 bases at J, with 17 bases in the middle. The CDR3 spans 16 residues. From germline, CDR1 is MNHNS and CDR2 SASEGT.

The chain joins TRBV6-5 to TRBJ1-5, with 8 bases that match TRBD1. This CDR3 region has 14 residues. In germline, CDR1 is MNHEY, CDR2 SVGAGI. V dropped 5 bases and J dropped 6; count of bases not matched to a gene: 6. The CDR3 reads CASSPQGVGQPQHF. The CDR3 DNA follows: TGTGCCAGCAGTCCACAGGGGGTGGGTCAGCCCCAGCATTTT.